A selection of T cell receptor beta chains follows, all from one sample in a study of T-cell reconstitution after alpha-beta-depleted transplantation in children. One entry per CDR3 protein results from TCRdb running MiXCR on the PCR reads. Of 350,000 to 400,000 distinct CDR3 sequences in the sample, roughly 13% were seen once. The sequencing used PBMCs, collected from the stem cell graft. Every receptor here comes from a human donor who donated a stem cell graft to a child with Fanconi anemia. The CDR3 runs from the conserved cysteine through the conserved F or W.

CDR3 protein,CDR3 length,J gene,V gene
CATSTGRSSNQPQHF,15,TRBJ1-5,TRBV15
CASSLVFPTEAFF,13,TRBJ1-1,TRBV6-2/TRBV6-3
CASSPDPSPNTEAFF,15,TRBJ1-1,TRBV12-3/TRBV12-4
CASSLGVDRGSTEAFF,16,TRBJ1-1,TRBV6-5
CASSAYRGDSTDTQYF,16,TRBJ2-3,TRBV5-6
CASSLSSRSSYNEQFF,16,TRBJ2-1,TRBV12-3/TRBV12-4
CSARSPLRLTDTQYF,15,TRBJ2-3,TRBV20-1
CASSAYLAGGPVEQFF,16,TRBJ2-1,TRBV9
CSAHQGPDSGANVLTF,16,TRBJ2-6,TRBV20-1
CASSSRHGRDDEQFF,15,TRBJ2-1,TRBV4-3
CSVIPVDTEAFF,12,TRBJ1-1,TRBV29-1
CSVVSETGGLEQYF,14,TRBJ2-7,TRBV29-1
CASNTLVGQGPQETQYF,17,TRBJ2-5,TRBV28
CAWSPDSAFWELFF,14,TRBJ2-2,TRBV30
CASSQDPGTANSPLHF,16,TRBJ1-6,TRBV4-1
CASSLTIGPLHF,12,TRBJ1-6,TRBV7-8
CASSLGRFREPTDTQYF,17,TRBJ2-3,TRBV5-5
CASSGGGATNTGELFF,16,TRBJ2-2,TRBV10-1
CASSFGTGESEAFF,14,TRBJ1-1,TRBV12-3/TRBV12-4
CASSSWTDTDTQYF,14,TRBJ2-3,TRBV11-2
CASSFMDAGYNEQFF,15,TRBJ2-1,TRBV7-2
CASSSSPGGPLHF,13,TRBJ1-6,TRBV7-2
CASSLTPLNYGYTF,14,TRBJ1-2,TRBV7-2
CASSLKFPSSYNSPLHF,17,TRBJ1-6,TRBV7-8
CASGFGTGGYTF,12,TRBJ1-2,TRBV12-3/TRBV12-4
CATSRDSLAGRFADTQYF,18,TRBJ2-3,TRBV15
CASRKPPSGGGKNTEAFF,18,TRBJ1-1,TRBV6-4
CASRTGATNEKLFF,14,TRBJ1-4,TRBV10-3
CSAQPPLAGPSNEQFF,16,TRBJ2-1,TRBV29-1
CASRLLGAPAETQYF,15,TRBJ2-5,TRBV3-1
CAISGGTPFSGNTIYF,16,TRBJ1-3,TRBV10-3
CASSYGQGDTGELFF,15,TRBJ2-2,TRBV6-2/TRBV6-3
CASSQEGRRSTDTQYF,16,TRBJ2-3,TRBV14
CAIRGQSSGNTIYF,14,TRBJ1-3,TRBV10-3